What follows are 26 T cell receptor beta chains derived from one specimen sequenced in a study of blood T cells in healthy people across ages. Together with a sample-barcoded 5' primer, a J-beta primer mix was included in a second PCR lasting about 7 to 12 cycles. TCRdb processed the 5' RACE reads anew with MiXCR; each CDR3 protein has one entry. Of about 1.8 million distinct CDR3 sequences in the sample, 49% were seen once. The specimen sequenced was blood. These receptors came from a woman aged 40 to 50 in good health.

This clonotype has just a few counts. Written as DNA, the CDR3 is TGCAGCGCCCCCGGGCTCCCGCCGGCCACAGATACGCAGTATTTT. Its translation is CSAPGLPPATDTQYF. The chain links TRBV29-1 to TRBJ2-3, with no clear D. CDR1 and CDR2 from the germline V gene are SQVTM and ANQGSEA. V was clipped by 7 bases and J by 2 bases, with 19 bases between them. The CDR3 consists of 15 residues.

The sample holds a few counts of this clonotype. The genes are TRBV7-2 and TRBJ2-3; D remains ambiguous. There are 16 residues in the CDR3. V was clipped by 5 bases and J by 2 bases, with 17 bases between them. The germline V gene has CDR1 SGHTA and CDR2 FQGNSA. The CDR3: CASSPRSASSTDTQYF. As DNA, the CDR3 is TGTGCCAGCAGCCCTAGGTCGGCCAGTTCCACAGATACGCAGTATTTT.

This clonotype was seen a few times. This chain uses TRBV6-2 or TRBV6-3 with TRBJ2-5, with D possibly being TRBD1 (5 bases). This CDR3 comprises 15 residues. Germline V gene lookup returns CDR1 MNHEY and CDR2 SVGEGT. Trimming took 8 bases from V and 5 from J, leaving 21 bases between them. The CDR3 loop is CASVSDPRAHETQYF. CDR3 DNA: TGTGCCAGCGTTTCGGACCCCAGGGCTCACGAGACCCAGTACTTC.

The chain employs TRBV20-1 and TRBJ2-4; the match to TRBD2 covers 13 bases. The junction had 11 bases not matched to a gene; V was cut back by 6 bases and J by 9 bases. CDR1 is DFQATT and CDR2 is SNEGSKA in the germline V gene (reference sequence). This CDR3 is 15 amino acids long. DNA for the CDR3: TGCAGTGCGCCGGGACTAGCGGGGAGGCTCTCCATTCAGTACTTC. Translated, it gives CSAPGLAGRLSIQYF.

The V gene is TRBV7-2, the J gene TRBJ2-1; 7 bases map to TRBD1. This CDR3 has 15 residues. Germline V gene data show CDR1 as SGHTA and CDR2 as FQGNSA. Losses at the gene ends were 4 bases for V and 6 bases for J; bases not matched to a gene: 9. In nucleotides, the CDR3 is TGTGCCAGCAGCTCGGGACAGCCCGGGGCCAATGAGCAGTTCTTC. Its protein is CASSSGQPGANEQFF.

The chain recombines TRBV28 with TRBJ2-1; a possible D gene is TRBD2 (6 bases). The length of the CDR3 is 18 residues. Germline V CDR1 and CDR2: MDHEN, SYDVKM. The V gene lost 5 bases and the J gene lost 0 bases, with 20 bases spanning the gap. The CDR3 DNA sequence: TGTGCCAGCAGTCCCCTGGAGGGACGGAAAAGCTCCTACAATGAGCAGTTCTTC. It specifies CASSPLEGRKSSYNEQFF.

V is TRBV11-2 and J is TRBJ2-5, with D uncertain. The J call may not be correct, given that the DNA end is closer to TRBJ2-7. The CDR3 has 13 residues. Germline loops: CDR1 SGHAT, CDR2 FQNNGV. CDR3: CASSLDRFYEQYF. The CDR3 bases are TGTGCCAGCAGCTTAGACAGATTCTACGAGCAGTACTTC.

As for this clonotype: The junction departs from the called germline gene at one end, perhaps through a read error. The rearrangement uses TRBV7-7 and TRBJ2-3; D is ambiguous. Germline CDR1 SSHAT, CDR2 FNYEAQ (reference sequence). The CDR3 spans 15 residues. The CDR3 reads CASSPRPQRTDTQYF. DNA of the CDR3: TGTGCTAGCAGCCCCCGCCCGCAGCGCACAGATACGCAGTATTTT. Supplemented by reference TRBV7-7 and TRBJ2-3, the full variable domain reads GAGVSQSPRYKVTKRGQDVTLRCDPISSHATLYWYQQALGQGPEFLTYFNYEAQPDKSGLPSDRFSAERPEGSISTLTIQRTEQRDSAMYRCASSPRPQRTDTQYFGPGTRLTVL.

This clonotype has a handful of counts. This chain connects TRBV15 to TRBJ2-5; 8 nucleotides match TRBD2. V gave up 1 base and J gave up 1 base; unmatched junction bases: 5. The CDR3 is 16 amino acids. Germline values: CDR1 LNHNV, CDR2 YYDKDF (reference sequence). CDR3 sequence (DNA): TGTGCCACCAGCAGAGTACGGGGGGGCTTCCAAGAGACCCAGTACTTC. This translates into CATSRVRGGFQETQYF.

The chain carries TRBV20-1 and TRBJ2-2; D is perhaps TRBD2 (6 bases). The CDR3 spans 13 residues. CDR1 is DFQATT, CDR2 SNEGSKA, per germline (reference sequence). With 5 bases removed from V and 0 bases from J, the gap between germline ends came to 7 bases. CDR3 nucleotides: TGCAGTGCTCGGACTACGAACACCGGGGAGCTGTTTTTT. Protein product: CSARTTNTGELFF.

This clonotype was picked up a small number of times. The chain joins TRBV29-1 to TRBJ2-5; 9 bases map to TRBD1. Germline V CDR1 and CDR2: SQVTM, ANQGSEA. V shed 4 bases, J shed 3 bases, and the junction held 9 bases outside the gene matches. The CDR3 loop spans 15 amino acids. The CDR3 spells CSVAPPGQGEETQYF. The CDR3, as DNA: TGCAGCGTTGCTCCCCCGGGACAGGGAGAAGAGACCCAGTACTTC. The whole variable domain, remainder taken from reference TRBV29-1 and TRBJ2-5, is SAVISQKPSRDICQRGTSLTIQCQVDSQVTMMFWYRQQPGQSLTLIATANQGSEATYESGFVIDKFPISRPNLTFSTLTVSNMSPEDSSIYLCSVAPPGQGEETQYFGPGTRLLVL.

This clonotype has a count of ten or more. The gene calls are TRBV29-1 and TRBJ2-3; 10 nucleotides agree with TRBD2. In germline, CDR1 is SQVTM, CDR2 ANQGSEA. The CDR3 has 16 amino acids. Trimming cost V 4 bases and J 0 bases; bases outside gene matches: 7. The CDR3 sequence: CSVGQRGGPSTDTQYF. CDR3 DNA: TGCAGCGTTGGGCAGCGGGGGGGCCCTAGCACAGATACGCAGTATTTT.

This clonotype turned up a few times. CDR3 DNA sequence: TGTGCCAGCAGCCTGGTAGCGGGGGGGGTGATGGAAGAGACCCAGTACTTC. This sequence encodes CASSLVAGGVMEETQYF. The chain has TRBV28 and TRBJ2-5, with TRBD2 matching 11 bases. The CDR3 has 17 amino acids. Losses at the gene ends were 6 bases for V and 3 bases for J; bases not matched to a gene: 12. CDR1 MDHEN and CDR2 SYDVKM come from the germline V gene. The full variable domain, its missing parts supplied by reference TRBV28 and TRBJ2-5, is DVKVTQSSRYLVKRTGEKVFLECVQDMDHENMFWYRQDPGLGLRLIYFSYDVKMKEKGDIPEGYSVSREKKERFSLILESASTNQTSMYLCASSLVAGGVMEETQYFGPGTRLLVL.

This CDR3 is CSARDIRGLETQYF. Written as DNA, the CDR3 is TGCAGTGCTAGAGATATACGAGGCCTGGAGACCCAGTACTTC. The V and J genes are TRBV20-1 and TRBJ2-5; no reliable D call. The CDR3 totals 14 residues. Germline CDR1 DFQATT, CDR2 SNEGSKA (reference sequence). V dropped 0 bases and J dropped 5 bases, with 13 bases sitting between them.

The chain carries TRBV28 and TRBJ2-3; no definite D call. Germline-derived CDR1 and CDR2 are MDHEN and SYDVKM. The CDR3 spans 12 residues. The V end lost 2 bases, the J end lost 8 bases, and 8 bases lay between the germline ends. CDR3 protein: CASSLEIGTQYF. In nucleotides, the CDR3 is TGTGCCAGCAGTTTAGAAATAGGTACGCAGTATTTT.

V gene TRBV2 combines with J gene TRBJ2-1; 10 nucleotides agree with TRBD2. CDR1 is SNHLY and CDR2 is FYNNEI in the germline V gene. This CDR3 comprises 15 residues. Losses at the gene ends were 8 bases for V and 3 bases for J; bases not matched to a gene: 7. CDR3 DNA: TGTGCCAGCCTAAGCGGGGGGGCCTTCTACAATGAGCAGTTCTTC. Its translation: CASLSGGAFYNEQFF.

The chain couples TRBV14 to TRBJ2-1; possibly TRBD1 for D (6 bases). CDR1 SGHDN and CDR2 FVKESK come from the germline V gene. The CDR3 sequence is 16 residues long. Trimming took off 4 bases at V and 2 bases at J, with 15 bases between the two ends. Here the CDR3 reads CASSPSQGPTYNEQFF. The CDR3 DNA reads TGTGCCAGCAGCCCCTCACAGGGACCAACCTACAATGAGCAGTTCTTC.

The chain has TRBV9 and TRBJ1-2; 7 positions match TRBD1. The V and J ends lost 2 bases and 5 bases, in that order; junction bases with no gene match: 3. The germline V gene has CDR1 SGDLS and CDR2 YYNGEE. The CDR3 contains 13 residues. The CDR3 loop reads CASSVSGGYGYTF. CDR3 bases: TGTGCCAGCAGCGTGTCAGGGGGATATGGCTACACCTTC.

The chain recombines TRBV7-8 with TRBJ2-4, with 9 bases aligning to TRBD1. The end of the DNA is better explained by TRBJ2-7, so the J call may be wrong. CDR3 size: 18 residues. Germline assignment: CDR1 SGHVS and CDR2 FQNEAQ. The CDR3 nucleotides read TGTGCCAGCAGCTTAGGTCTTGGGACAGGGTTTGGTGGCTACGAGCAGTACTTC. Translation: CASSLGLGTGFGGYEQYF.

This clonotype turned up a few times. The chain joins TRBV7-2 to TRBJ2-7; no firm D call. Germline CDR1 SGHTA, CDR2 FQGNSA. Trimming removed 5 bases at V and 2 bases at J, with 10 bases between. This CDR3 contains 13 residues. The DNA for the CDR3 is TGTGCCAGCAGCCGCCAACGGACCTACGAGCAGTACTTC. Protein sequence: CASSRQRTYEQYF.

This chain uses TRBV4-1 with TRBJ2-3; 15 nucleotides align to TRBD2. The CDR3 is 18 amino acids. V was pared by 1 base and J by 1 base, with 3 bases of the junction left unmatched. Germline V lookup: CDR1 MGHRA, CDR2 YSYEKL. The DNA of the CDR3 is TGCGCCAGCAGCCAAGGGACTAGCGGGGGGGAACGCACAGATACGCAGTATTTT. Translated, it gives CASSQGTSGGERTDTQYF.

This clonotype was detected ten times or more. V and J are TRBV15 and TRBJ2-7, with a possible D match to TRBD2 (5 bases). V was clipped by 0 bases and J by 2 bases, with 8 bases between them. Germline CDR1 reads LNHNV; CDR2 reads YYDKDF (reference sequence). The CDR3 spans 14 residues. The CDR3 DNA reads TGTGCCACCAGCAGAGATCGGGGAGCCTACGAGCAGTACTTC. Residues: CATSRDRGAYEQYF.

V usage is TRBV6-5 and J usage is TRBJ2-6; possible D gene TRBD1, 6 bases. The V gene lost 6 bases and the J gene lost 4 bases, with 13 bases spanning the gap. The CDR3 length is 15 residues. Germline CDR1 reads MNHEY; CDR2 reads SVGAGI. DNA for the CDR3: TGTGCCAGCAGATATAGGGGGTTCGGGGCCAACGTCCTGACTTTC. Amino acid sequence: CASRYRGFGANVLTF.

The chain carries TRBV28 and TRBJ2-1; a possible D gene is TRBD2 (5 bases). The CDR3 is 15 amino acids. The ends were cut back, 6 bases at V and 7 bases at J, with 19 bases in the middle. Germline V gives CDR1 MDHEN, CDR2 SYDVKM. In nucleotides, the CDR3 is TGTGCCAGCAGGTTCCTCGGATCAGGCGGGAATGAGCAGTTCTTC. This codes for CASRFLGSGGNEQFF.

This clonotype was recorded a few times. The chain couples TRBV27 to TRBJ2-7; D ambiguous. Trimming pared 0 bases from V and 0 bases from J, leaving 12 bases between. This CDR3 comprises 16 residues. Germline V gene data show CDR1 as MNHEY and CDR2 as SMNVEV (reference sequence). The CDR3: CASSLSRSRSSYEQYF. CDR3 in DNA: TGTGCCAGCAGTTTATCGCGGTCGCGGAGCTCCTACGAGCAGTACTTC.

This chain uses TRBV7-2 with TRBJ1-2; D gene uncertain. Germline assignment: CDR1 SGHTA and CDR2 FQGNSA. The ends were cut back, 1 base at V and 8 bases at J, with 14 bases in the middle. The CDR3 is made up of 14 amino acids. The CDR3, as DNA: TGTGCCAGCAGCTTAGGGCTTAGAAGAAAGGGCTACACCTTC. It codes for CASSLGLRRKGYTF.